The 16 T cell receptor beta chains listed next were all sequenced from one sample in a study of blood T cells in healthy people across ages. A sample-barcoded 5' primer and a J-beta primer mix were used in a second PCR of about 7 to 12 cycles. TCRdb recomputed calls from the 5' RACE reads with MiXCR, one row per CDR3 protein. The table has approximately 1.5 million distinct CDR3 sequences, 35% to 45% seen once; the top ten hold less than 5%. Sequencing was performed on blood. The receptors shown here come from a woman younger than 30 in good health.

The gene calls are TRBV29-1 and TRBJ2-3; 7 bases agree with TRBD2. The CDR3 length is 15 residues. CDR1 is SQVTM, CDR2 ANQGSEA, per germline. Trimming took 5 bases from V and 4 from J; bases not matched to a gene: 12. The CDR3 DNA is TGCAGCGTTACCGGGGGTGGGAGGGCCCCAGATACGCAGTATTTT. This sequence encodes CSVTGGGRAPDTQYF.

The chain couples TRBV29-1 to TRBJ2-5; 9 bases align to TRBD2. V lost 0 bases and J lost 11; bases outside the gene matches: 13. Germline assignment: CDR1 SQVTM and CDR2 ANQGSEA. CDR3 length equals 15 residues. CDR3 nucleotide sequence: TGCAGCGTTGAAGATAGGGCTAGCGGGAAGGAAGAGCAGTACTTC. As protein: CSVEDRASGKEEQYF.

This clonotype was detected a few times. The CDR3 sequence: CASTLGRVSDETQYF. The CDR3, as DNA: TGTGCCAGCACCTTAGGGAGAGTTAGTGACGAGACCCAGTACTTC. The gene calls are TRBV12-3 or TRBV12-4 and TRBJ2-5, with D perhaps TRBD2 (5 bases). Between the trimmed V and J ends, which lost 7 bases and 5 bases, there was a span of 20 bases. This CDR3 has 15 residues.

The V call is TRBV6-5, the J call TRBJ2-7; no firm D call. V was cut by 6 bases and J by 0 bases, with 18 bases left in between. Per the germline V gene, CDR1 is MNHEY and CDR2 is SVGAGI. This CDR3 spans 16 amino acids. Written as DNA, the CDR3 is TGTGCCAGCAGCCAGTATCTGGGTCCAAGCTCCTACGAGCAGTACTTC. Translating it yields CASSQYLGPSSYEQYF.

This rearrangement joins TRBV7-6 to TRBJ2-5; 8 positions match TRBD2. The V and J ends lost 1 base and 11 bases, in that order; junction bases with no gene match: 6. The germline V gene encodes CDR1 SGHVS and CDR2 FNYEAQ. This CDR3 has 13 residues. CDR3 bases: TGTGCCAGCAGCTTAGACCTAGCGGGTGAGCAGTACTTC. This codes for CASSLDLAGEQYF.

The chain uses TRBV15 and TRBJ2-1; 9 bases fit TRBD1. V gave up 7 bases and J gave up 4 bases; unmatched junction bases: 8. This CDR3 region has 15 residues. Germline CDR1 is LNHNV and CDR2 is YYDKDF (reference sequence). For the CDR3, the DNA is TGTGCCACCATAGCGTGGGGGACAGGGTACAATGAGCAGTTCTTC. Amino acid sequence: CATIAWGTGYNEQFF. Using reference TRBV15 and TRBJ2-1 for the parts outside the CDR3, the full variable domain is DAMVIQNPRYQVTQFGKPVTLSCSQTLNHNVMYWYQQKSSQAPKLLFHYYDKDFNNEADTPDNFQSRRPNTSFCFLDIRSPGLGDTAMYLCATIAWGTGYNEQFFGPGTRLTVL.

The J gene is TRBJ1-5, the V gene TRBV4-1; 7 nucleotides align to TRBD1. The CDR3 is 15 amino acids. J was trimmed by 7 bases and V by 2 bases; bases with no gene match: 8. CDR1 and CDR2 (germline): MGHRA, YSYEKL. CDR3 residues: CASSQQGGANQPQHF. The CDR3 DNA reads as TGCGCCAGCAGCCAACAGGGGGGGGCGAACCAGCCCCAGCATTTT.

The chain couples TRBV4-3 to TRBJ1-4, with D unresolved. The CDR3 is 16 residues long. Germline V CDR1 and CDR2: LGHNA, YSLEER. V shed 2 bases and J shed 0 bases, with 10 bases lying between them. DNA for the CDR3: TGCGCCAGCAGCCAAAGATTTCGGGCAACTAATGAAAAACTGTTTTTT. Translating gives CASSQRFRATNEKLFF.

This chain links TRBV6-5 with TRBJ1-4, with 8 positions matching TRBD1. The CDR3 length is 15 residues. The V segment lost 10 bases and the J segment 3 bases; nucleotides outside the gene matches: 10. Germline CDR1 is MNHEY and CDR2 is SVGAGI. CDR3 sequence (DNA): TGTGCCAACACAACAGGGGGACAGTCTAATGAAAAACTGTTTTTT. Translating it yields CANTTGGQSNEKLFF.

The gene calls are TRBV20-1 and TRBJ2-7; TRBD2 matches at 8 bases. This CDR3 is 11 amino acids long. V lost 6 bases, J lost 9 bases, and 7 bases stayed unmatched. Germline V gives CDR1 DFQATT, CDR2 SNEGSKA (reference sequence). The DNA of the CDR3 is TGCAGTGCGGCTCCGGGACTAGTGCAGTACTTC. This gives the protein CSAAPGLVQYF.

V gene TRBV27 combines with J gene TRBJ1-5; 7 bases align to TRBD1. The CDR3 covers 16 residues. Germline lookup yields CDR1 MNHEY and CDR2 SMNVEV (reference sequence). After removal of 5 bases from V and 2 bases from J, the junction contained 9 bases not matched to a gene. The CDR3, as DNA: TGTGCCAGCAGTCCAAGAGGGGGCGGAGGCAATCAGCCCCAGCATTTT. Encoded protein: CASSPRGGGGNQPQHF.

The rearrangement uses TRBV4-1 and TRBJ1-5; 9 nucleotides match TRBD1. The CDR3 covers 17 residues. V was pared by 4 bases and J by 4 bases, with 11 bases of the junction left unmatched. CDR1 is MGHRA, CDR2 YSYEKL, per germline. The CDR3 DNA is TGCGCCAGCAGCCGGTCGGGGGGGGACAGGGTTAATCAGCCCCAGCATTTT. Translated: CASSRSGGDRVNQPQHF.

This clonotype turned up a few times. The V and J genes are TRBV20-1 and TRBJ2-1; possible D gene TRBD2, 6 bases. V lost 6 bases to trimming and J lost 9 bases, with 12 bases between them. This CDR3 comprises 11 residues. Germline V gene lookup returns CDR1 DFQATT and CDR2 SNEGSKA (reference sequence). The CDR3 region is CSARLVSEQFF. In nucleotides, the CDR3 is TGCAGTGCCCGACTAGTCTCTGAGCAGTTCTTC.

The chain links TRBV4-3 to TRBJ1-5, with D maybe TRBD1 (5 bases). Trimming pared 0 bases from V and 3 bases from J, leaving 12 bases between. The germline CDR1 and CDR2 sequences are LGHNA and YSLEER. This CDR3 is built from 16 residues. CDR3 coding DNA: TGCGCCAGCAGCCAAGATCGGAGGGGTAACAATCAGCCCCAGCATTTT. This gives the protein CASSQDRRGNNQPQHF.

The chain carries TRBV6-2 or TRBV6-3 and TRBJ2-1, with D possibly being TRBD2 (5 bases). The assigned J gene may be wrong: the sequence end matches TRBJ2-7 better. CDR3 length: 15 residues. Germline CDR1 reads MNHEY; CDR2 reads SVGEGT. CDR3 DNA sequence: TGTGCCAGCAGTTACAGAACTAGGTACTACAATGAGCAGTACTTC. This sequence encodes CASSYRTRYYNEQYF.

The chain uses TRBV7-2 and TRBJ2-3, with TRBD2 identical over 13 bases. Germline loops: CDR1 SGHTA, CDR2 FQGNSA. The CDR3 is 16 residues long. Unmatched junction bases numbered 7, after V lost 6 bases and J lost 4 bases. The CDR3 is CASRRTSGSIADTQYF. The CDR3 nucleotides are TGTGCCAGCAGACGGACTAGCGGGAGTATCGCAGATACGCAGTATTTT.